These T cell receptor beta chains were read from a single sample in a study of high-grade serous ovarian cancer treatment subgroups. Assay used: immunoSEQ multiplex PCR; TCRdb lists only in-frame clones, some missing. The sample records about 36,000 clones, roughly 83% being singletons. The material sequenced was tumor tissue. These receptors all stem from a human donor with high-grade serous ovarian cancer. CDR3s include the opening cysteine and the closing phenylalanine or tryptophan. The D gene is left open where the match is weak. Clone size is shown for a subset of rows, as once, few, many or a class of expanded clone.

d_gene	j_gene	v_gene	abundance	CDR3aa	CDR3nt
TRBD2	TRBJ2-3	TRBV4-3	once	CASSQETSGYTDTQYF	TGCGCCAGCAGCCAAGAGACTAGCGGGTACACAGATACGCAGTATTTT
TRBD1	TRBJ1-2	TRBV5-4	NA	CASSLNRGYGYTF	TGTGCCAGCAGCTTGAACAGGGGGTATGGCTACACCTTC
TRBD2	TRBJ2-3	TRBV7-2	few	CASTREGADTQYF	TGTGCCAGCACGCGGGAGGGGGCAGATACGCAGTATTTT
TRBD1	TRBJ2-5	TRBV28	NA	CASSFSGTGFGEETQYF	TGTGCCAGCAGTTTTTCCGGGACAGGGTTCGGAGAAGAGACCCAGTACTTC
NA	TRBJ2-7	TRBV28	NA	CASSGSSDEQYF	TGTGCCAGCTCAGGGAGTTCAGACGAGCAGTACTTC
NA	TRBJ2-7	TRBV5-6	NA	CASSLRSGGWGEQYF	TGTGCCAGCAGCTTGAGGTCTGGGGGATGGGGCGAGCAGTACTTC
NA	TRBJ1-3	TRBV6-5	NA	CASKREGGTGNTIYF	TGTGCCAGCAAACGGGAGGGGGGAACGGGAAACACCATATATTTT
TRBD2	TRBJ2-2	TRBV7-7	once	CASSPIAGGPTGELFF	TGTGCCAGCAGCCCCATAGCGGGAGGGCCAACCGGGGAGCTGTTTTTT
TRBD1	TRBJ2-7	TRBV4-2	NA	CASSQTRRDRVPYEQYF	TGTGCCAGCAGCCAAACCCGCCGGGACAGGGTCCCCTACGAGCAGTACTTC
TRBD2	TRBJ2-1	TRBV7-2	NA	CASSLLAGLSSYNEQFF	TGTGCCAGCAGCTTACTAGCGGGATTGAGCTCCTACAATGAGCAGTTCTTC
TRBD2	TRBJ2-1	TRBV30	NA	CAWNTGTSGRNEQFF	TGTGCCTGGAATACCGGGACTAGCGGGAGGAATGAGCAGTTCTTC
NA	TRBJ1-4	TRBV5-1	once	CASSFGTYQEKLFF	TGCGCCAGCAGCTTCGGGACCTATCAAGAAAAACTGTTTTTT
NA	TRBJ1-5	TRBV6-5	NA	CASSYSLNQPQHF	TGTGCCAGCAGTTACTCGCTCAATCAGCCCCAGCATTTT
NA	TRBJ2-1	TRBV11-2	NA	CASSFDYNEQFF	TGTGCCAGCAGCTTTGACTACAATGAGCAGTTCTTC
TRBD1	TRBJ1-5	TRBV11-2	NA	CASSLDRAAQPQHF	TGTGCCAGCAGCTTGGACAGGGCAGCCCAGCCCCAGCATTTT
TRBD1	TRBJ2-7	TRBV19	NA	CASRRRDRPYEQYF	TGTGCCAGTAGGCGGAGGGACAGGCCTTACGAGCAGTACTTC
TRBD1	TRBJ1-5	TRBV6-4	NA	CASESWGTGDGNQPQHF	TGTGCCAGCGAAAGTTGGGGAACAGGGGATGGCAATCAGCCCCAGCATTTT
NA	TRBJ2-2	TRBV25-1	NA	CASSRTGELFF	TGTGCCAGCAGTCGTACCGGGGAGCTGTTTTTT
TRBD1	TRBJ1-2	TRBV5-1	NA	CASSPGTGTYGYTF	TGCGCCAGCAGCCCCGGGACAGGGACCTATGGCTACACCTTC
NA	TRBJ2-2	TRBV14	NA	CASSQLRARGELFF	TGTGCCAGCAGCCAATTACGAGCTAGGGGGGAGCTGTTTTTT
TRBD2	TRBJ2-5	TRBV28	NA	CASSLFASGGRETQYF	TGTGCCAGCAGTTTATTCGCTAGCGGGGGGAGGGAGACCCAGTACTTC
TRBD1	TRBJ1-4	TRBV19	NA	CASTPPLVQGGDEKLFF	TGTGCCAGTACCCCACCCCTGGTACAGGGGGGGGATGAAAAACTGTTTTTT
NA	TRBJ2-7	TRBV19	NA	CASEDREENEQYF	TGTGCCAGTGAAGACAGGGAGGAGAACGAGCAGTACTTC
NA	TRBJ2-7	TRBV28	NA	CASSLGAYEQYF	TGTGCCAGCAGTTTAGGGGCCTACGAGCAGTACTTC
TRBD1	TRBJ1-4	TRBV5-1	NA	CASSSGQGGEKLFF	TGCGCCAGCAGCTCGGGACAGGGCGGGGAAAAACTGTTTTTT
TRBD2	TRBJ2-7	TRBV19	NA	CASSPPASGPPYEQYF	TGTGCCAGTAGTCCCCCGGCTAGCGGCCCCCCTTACGAGCAGTACTTC
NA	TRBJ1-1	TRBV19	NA	CAARSTDDAFF	TGTGCCGCGCGCAGCACCGATGACGCTTTCTTT
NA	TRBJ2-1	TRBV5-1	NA	CASSLPSSYNEQFF	TGCGCCAGCAGCTTACCGAGCTCCTACAATGAGCAGTTCTTC
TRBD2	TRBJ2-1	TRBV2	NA	CASRPRTSRQFF	TGTGCCAGCAGACCCCGGACTAGCCGGCAGTTCTTC
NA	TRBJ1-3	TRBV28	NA	CASSLAGYSGNTIYF	TGTGCCAGCAGTTTAGCTGGGTACTCTGGAAACACCATATATTTT
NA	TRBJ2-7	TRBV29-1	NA	CSVGAATYEQYF	TGCAGCGTTGGCGCCGCTACCTACGAGCAGTACTTC
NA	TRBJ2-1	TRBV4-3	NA	CASSQDLGDLFNEQFF	TGCGCCAGCAGCCAAGATCTCGGGGATTTGTTCAATGAGCAGTTCTTC
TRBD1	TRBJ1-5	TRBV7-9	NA	CASSSGQGAGDRTQHF	TGTGCCAGCAGCTCGGGACAGGGGGCCGGGGATAGGACCCAGCATTTT
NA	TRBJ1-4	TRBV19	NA	CASSPSLRETNEKLFF	TGTGCCAGTAGTCCGTCCCTCCGGGAAACTAATGAAAAACTGTTTTTT
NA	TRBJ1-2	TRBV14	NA	CASSPTRDYGYTF	TGTGCCAGCAGCCCCACCCGGGACTATGGCTACACCTTC
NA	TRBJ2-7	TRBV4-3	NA	CASSQGRISYEQYF	TGCGCCAGCAGCCAAGGTCGGATCTCCTACGAGCAGTACTTC
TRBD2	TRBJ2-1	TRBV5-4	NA	CASSLDLAGYENEQFF	TGTGCCAGCAGCTTGGATCTAGCGGGATACGAAAATGAGCAGTTCTTC
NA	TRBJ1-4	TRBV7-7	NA	CASSLAPGGEKLFF	TGTGCCAGCAGCTTAGCTCCGGGCGGCGAAAAACTGTTTTTT
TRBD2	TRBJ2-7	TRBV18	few	CASSPGEFAGGLAGGWGSYEQYF	TGTGCCAGCTCACCGGGGGAATTCGCGGGGGGACTAGCGGGAGGGTGGGGCTCCTACGAGCAGTACTTC
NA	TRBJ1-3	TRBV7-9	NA	CASSFGRAPSGNTIYF	TGTGCCAGCAGCTTCGGCCGAGCCCCCTCTGGAAACACCATATATTTT
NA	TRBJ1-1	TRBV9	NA	CASSVGGRNTEAFF	TGTGCCAGCAGCGTGGGGGGGCGGAACACTGAAGCTTTCTTT
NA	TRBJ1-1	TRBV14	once	CASSHKPQVSGNTEAFF	TGTGCCAGCAGTCATAAGCCGCAGGTGTCAGGGAACACTGAAGCTTTCTTT
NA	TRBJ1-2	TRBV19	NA	CASSMSGYGYTF	TGTGCCAGTAGTATGAGTGGTTATGGCTACACCTTC
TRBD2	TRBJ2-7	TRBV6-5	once	CASSRSGRTPYEQYF	TGTGCCAGCAGTCGTAGCGGGAGAACCCCCTACGAGCAGTACTTC
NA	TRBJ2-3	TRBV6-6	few	CASNPLGMRTDTQYF	TGTGCCAGCAACCCACTCGGGATGAGGACAGATACGCAGTATTTT